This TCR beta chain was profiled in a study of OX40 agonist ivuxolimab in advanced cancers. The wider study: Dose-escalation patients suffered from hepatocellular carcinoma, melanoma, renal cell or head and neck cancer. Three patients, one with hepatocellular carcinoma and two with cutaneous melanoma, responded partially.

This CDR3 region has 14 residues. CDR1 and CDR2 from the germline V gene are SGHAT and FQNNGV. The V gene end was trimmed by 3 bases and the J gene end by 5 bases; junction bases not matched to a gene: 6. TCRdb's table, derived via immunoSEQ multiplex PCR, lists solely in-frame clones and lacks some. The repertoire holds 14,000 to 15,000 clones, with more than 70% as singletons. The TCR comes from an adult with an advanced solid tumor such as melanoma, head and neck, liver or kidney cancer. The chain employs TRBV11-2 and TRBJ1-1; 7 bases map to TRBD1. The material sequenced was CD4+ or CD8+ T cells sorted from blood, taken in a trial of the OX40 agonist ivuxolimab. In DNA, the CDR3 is TGTGCCAGCAGCTTTCTGACAGGGTTTACTGAAGCTTTCTTT. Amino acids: CASSFLTGFTEAFF. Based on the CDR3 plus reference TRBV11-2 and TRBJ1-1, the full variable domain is EAGVAQSPRYKIIEKRQSVAFWCNPISGHATLYWYQQILGQGPKLLIQFQNNGVVDDSQLPKDRFSAERLKGVDSTLKIQPAKLEDSAVYLCASSFLTGFTEAFFGQGTRLTVV.